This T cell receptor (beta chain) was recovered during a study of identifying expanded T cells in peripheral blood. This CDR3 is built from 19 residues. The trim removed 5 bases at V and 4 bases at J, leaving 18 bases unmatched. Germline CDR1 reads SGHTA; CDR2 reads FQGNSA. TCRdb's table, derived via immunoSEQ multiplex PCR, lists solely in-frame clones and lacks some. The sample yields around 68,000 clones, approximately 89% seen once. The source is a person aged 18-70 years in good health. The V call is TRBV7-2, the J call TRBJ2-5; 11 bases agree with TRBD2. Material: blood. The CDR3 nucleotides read TGTGCCAGCAGCCTTGTCAGACTAGCGGGAAACCGAAGGGGAGAGACCCAGTACTTC. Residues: CASSLVRLAGNRRGETQYF.